This T cell receptor (beta chain) was sequenced in a study of blood T cell repertoires in COVID-19. About the study: From the United States, Italy and Spain came samples of acute and convalescent COVID-19.

The CDR3 sequence is 16 residues long. V shed 2 bases, J shed 2 bases, and the junction held 5 bases outside the gene matches. Germline CDR1 reads MRHNA; CDR2 reads SNTAGT. Original methodology: Nucleated cell counts were estimated from reference gene primer amplification. Some clones are missing from TCRdb's copy, which holds only in-frame ones; the method was immunoSEQ multiplex PCR. The DNA was the basis for D and trimming; V, J and clone size are from that table. Here the sample spans roughly 120,000 clones, 71% being singletons. Input material: peripheral blood. The clonotype was recovered from a human donor with acute or convalescent COVID-19. The donor label of this sample is uncertain. The chain carries TRBV6-4 and TRBJ2-3, with 9 bases fitting TRBD2. The CDR3 nucleotides read TGTGCCAGCAGTGACCCTAGCGGGGATAACACAGATACGCAGTATTTT. It is translated as CASSDPSGDNTDTQYF.